These 32 T cell receptor beta chains came from one sample sequenced in a study of blood T cell repertoires in COVID-19. Generated by immunoSEQ multiplex PCR, the TCRdb table keeps only in-frame clones and is missing some. Altogether 50,000 or so clones are present, 85% to 95% being singletons, with the ten largest covering nearly 10%. Sequencing was carried out using peripheral blood. These receptors were collected from an elderly woman with acute or convalescent COVID-19.

The V call is TRBV11-3, the J call TRBJ1-1; D is possibly TRBD1 (6 bases). CDR1 and CDR2 (germline): SGHNT, YENEEA. V was trimmed by 4 bases and J by 10 bases, leaving 16 bases between them. This CDR3 spans 13 amino acids. Here the CDR3 reads CASSSGQRTAAFF. As DNA, the CDR3 is TGTGCCAGCAGCTCAGGTCAAAGGACAGCAGCTTTCTTT.

J is TRBJ2-4 and V is TRBV3-1 (or the pseudogene TRBV3-2); D possibly corresponds to TRBD1 (5 bases). This CDR3 is 15 amino acids long. V was shortened by 3 bases and J by 0 bases, with 9 bases between the two germline ends. Germline CDR1 LGHDT, CDR2 YNNKEL (reference sequence). The CDR3, as DNA: TGTGCCAGCAGCCAGAGGACATTAGCCAAAAACATTCAGTACTTC. Encoded protein: CASSQRTLAKNIQYF.

The CDR3 DNA reads as TGTGCCAGCAGTTACGGGACAGGAACGAGCTCCTACGAGCAGTACTTC. Amino acid sequence: CASSYGTGTSSYEQYF. The chain couples TRBV7-8 to TRBJ2-7; TRBD1 matches 8 bases. V shed 6 bases and J 0 bases; nucleotides not matched to a gene: 10. The germline V gene encodes CDR1 SGHVS and CDR2 FQNEAQ. This CDR3 contains 16 residues.

This clone was found once. The gene calls are TRBV18 and TRBJ2-7; 9 nucleotides match TRBD1. V lost 3 bases to trimming and J lost 6 bases; unmatched junction nucleotides: 9. This CDR3 has 15 amino acids. Germline V gene lookup returns CDR1 KGHSH and CDR2 LQKENI. Written as DNA, the CDR3 is TGTGCCAGCTCACCGCCGGGACAGGGAGGGGGCGAGCAGTACTTC. It yields the protein CASSPPGQGGGEQYF.

The chain has TRBV27 and TRBJ1-1; the D gene is possibly TRBD1 (6 bases). V was shortened by 0 bases and J by 2 bases, with 10 bases between the two germline ends. Germline V gene lookup returns CDR1 MNHEY and CDR2 SMNVEV (reference sequence). This CDR3 is 15 amino acids long. The CDR3 here is CASSLSGAYNTEAFF. The CDR3, as DNA: TGTGCCAGCAGTTTATCGGGGGCGTACAACACTGAAGCTTTCTTT.

V and J are TRBV5-1 and TRBJ2-7; TRBD2 agrees at 13 bases. Trimming removed 2 bases from V and 2 bases from J; junction bases left unmatched: 4. Per the germline V gene, CDR1 is SGHRS and CDR2 is YFSETQ. This CDR3 contains 16 residues. CDR3 sequence: CASSLGTSGVTYEQYF. The CDR3 bases are TGCGCCAGCAGCTTAGGGACTAGCGGGGTTACCTACGAGCAGTACTTC.

This clone was counted once. The DNA of the CDR3 is TGCGCCAGCAGCCACCTCTGGACTAGCGGGAGATCAAGGGGATACGAGCAGTACTTC. Translating it yields CASSHLWTSGRSRGYEQYF. This chain uses TRBV4-1 with TRBJ2-7; TRBD2 aligns across 13 bases. This CDR3 is built from 19 residues. The V and J ends lost 3 bases and 4 bases, in that order; junction bases with no gene match: 15. The germline gives CDR1 MGHRA, CDR2 YSYEKL.

The V and J genes are TRBV6-2 or TRBV6-3 and TRBJ2-1, with 15 bases that match TRBD2. CDR1 and CDR2 (germline): MNHEY, SVGEGT. The CDR3 is 14 residues long. Losses at the gene ends were 5 bases for V and 14 bases for J; bases not matched to a gene: 7. Written as DNA, the CDR3 is TGTGCCAGCAGTAAACAAGGGACTAGCGGGAGGAAGTTCTTC. As protein: CASSKQGTSGRKFF.

The genes are TRBV3-1 (or the pseudogene TRBV3-2) and TRBJ1-2; no clear D. V lost 4 bases, J lost 4 bases, and 16 bases lay in between. This CDR3 is 15 amino acids long. Germline CDR1 LGHDT, CDR2 YNNKEL (reference sequence). The CDR3 sequence: CASSRQPPPGYGYTF. In nucleotides, the CDR3 is TGTGCCAGCAGCCGCCAACCTCCCCCCGGCTATGGCTACACCTTC.

The chain carries TRBV30 and TRBJ2-3; 7 bases fit TRBD1. Germline lookup yields CDR1 GTSNPN and CDR2 SVGIG (reference sequence). Germline trimming cut 4 bases from V and 1 base from J; bases unmatched to any gene: 8. The CDR3 length is 15 residues. CDR3 nucleotide sequence: TGTGCCTGGACCCCCAGGGGGAGAGGCACAGATACGCAGTATTTT. Translating gives CAWTPRGRGTDTQYF. Looking up the rest from reference TRBV30 and TRBJ2-3 gives the full variable domain: SQTIHQWPATLVQPVGSPLSLECTVEGTSNPNLYWYRQAAGRGLQLLFYSVGIGQISSEVPQNLSASRPQDRQFILSSKKLLLSDSGFYLCAWTPRGRGTDTQYFGPGTRLTVL.

The chain's CDR3 is CASSQRGTGLNEQFF. For the CDR3, the DNA is TGTGCCAGCAGCCAAAGGGGCACAGGGTTGAATGAGCAGTTCTTC. The V gene is TRBV7-2, the J gene TRBJ2-1; TRBD1 is a possible D gene (6 bases). Per the germline V gene, CDR1 is SGHTA and CDR2 is FQGNSA. This CDR3 comprises 15 residues. The germline V and J ends were trimmed by 5 bases and 7 bases, with 18 bases remaining between them. Filled out from reference TRBV7-2 and TRBJ2-1, the complete variable domain reads GAGVSQSPSNKVTEKGKDVELRCDPISGHTALYWYRQSLGQGLEFLIYFQGNSAPDKSGLPSDRFSAERTGGSVSTLTIQRTQQEDSAVYLCASSQRGTGLNEQFFGPGTRLTVL.

This chain connects TRBV6-6 to TRBJ2-2; 8 nucleotides match TRBD1. CDR3 size: 15 residues. Germline V gene lookup returns CDR1 MNHNY and CDR2 SVGAGI (reference sequence). Trimming cost V 4 bases and J 4 bases; bases outside gene matches: 5. CDR3 sequence reads: CASSFRDRTTGELFF. CDR3 in DNA: TGTGCCAGCAGTTTCCGGGACAGGACCACCGGGGAGCTGTTTTTT.

The chain combines TRBV6-2 or TRBV6-3 with TRBJ2-7, with D possibly TRBD2 on 7 matching bases. CDR3 length equals 16 residues. Trimming removed 5 bases from V and 4 bases from J, with 21 bases in between. Per germline, CDR1 MNHEY and CDR2 SVGEGT. The CDR3 DNA follows: TGTGCCAGCAGTCCGGGTCGGGCGGGGGCAGTATACGAGCAGTACTTC. Protein sequence: CASSPGRAGAVYEQYF.

The rearrangement uses TRBV7-2 and TRBJ1-1; D remains unclear. Trimming left V 1 base short and J 6 bases short, with 12 bases between. The CDR3 length is 14 residues. The V gene's germline CDR1 is SGHTA and CDR2 FQGNSA. The CDR3 DNA reads as TGTGCCAGCAGCTTAGTAAGAAGTTCGGCTGAAGCTTTCTTT. It codes for CASSLVRSSAEAFF.

This chain uses TRBV5-6 with TRBJ2-3, with D possibly matching TRBD2 (6 bases). Germline-derived CDR1 and CDR2 are SGHDT and YYEEEE. This CDR3 comprises 15 residues. V dropped 5 bases and J dropped 1 base, with 14 bases sitting between them. CDR3 sequence reads: CASSSTSLGTDTQYF. CDR3 nucleotide sequence: TGTGCCAGCAGTTCGACTAGTTTAGGCACAGATACGCAGTATTTT.

The chain combines TRBV10-3 with TRBJ1-1; 9 bases line up with TRBD1. V shed 0 bases, J shed 6 bases, and the junction held 5 bases outside the gene matches. The V gene's germline CDR1 is ENHRY and CDR2 SYGVKD. The CDR3 loop spans 15 amino acids. CDR3 coding DNA: TGTGCCATCAGTGAGTCGGGGACAGGGATTCCTGAAGCTTTCTTT. It translates to CAISESGTGIPEAFF.

The J gene is TRBJ1-1, the V gene TRBV14; D is uncertain. The V and J ends lost 0 bases and 9 bases respectively, with 11 bases between them. Germline lookup yields CDR1 SGHDN and CDR2 FVKESK. There are 13 residues in the CDR3. Written as DNA, the CDR3 is TGTGCCAGCAGCCAAGACGAGCACGCTAAAGCTTTCTTT. Translating it yields CASSQDEHAKAFF.

The rearrangement uses TRBV12-3 or TRBV12-4 and TRBJ1-2; D gene unclear. The CDR3 covers 12 residues. Trimming left V 5 bases short and J 0 bases short, with 4 bases between. The CDR3 DNA reads TGTGCCAGCAGTCGTACTAACTATGGCTACACCTTC. This gives the protein CASSRTNYGYTF.

CDR3 coding DNA: TGTGCCAGCAGCTTCCAGGGGAGGAACACCGGGGAGCTGTTTTTT. It encodes CASSFQGRNTGELFF. The chain links TRBV5-8 to TRBJ2-2; possibly TRBD1 for D (6 bases). V was shortened by 2 bases and J by 1 base, with 9 bases between the two germline ends. Germline V lookup: CDR1 SGHTS, CDR2 YDEGEE. The CDR3 length is 15 residues.

V usage is TRBV7-9 and J usage is TRBJ2-7; tentative D call: TRBD2 (5 bases). This CDR3 contains 13 residues. Trimming stripped 1 base from V and 7 bases from J, with 11 bases between. CDR1 is SEHNR and CDR2 is FQNEAQ in the germline V gene (reference sequence). Here the CDR3 DNA reads TGTGCCAGCAGCTTAGAGGGAGTGGGGGAGCAGTACTTC. This sequence encodes CASSLEGVGEQYF.

This chain uses TRBV7-8 with TRBJ1-2; D remains ambiguous. This CDR3 region has 16 residues. CDR1 is SGHVS and CDR2 is FQNEAQ in the germline V gene. V dropped 1 base and J dropped 8 bases, with 20 bases sitting between them. CDR3 region: CASSLVRGDRGSGYTF. CDR3 bases: TGTGCCAGCAGCTTAGTTCGGGGAGATCGAGGGTCAGGCTACACCTTC.

The chain joins TRBV6-5 to TRBJ2-7; 9 bases line up with TRBD1. After removal of 0 bases from V and 5 bases from J, the junction contained 5 bases not matched to a gene. The CDR3 has 15 amino acids. The germline CDR1 and CDR2 sequences are MNHEY and SVGAGI. The CDR3 DNA sequence: TGTGCCAGCAGTTACTCCAACAGGGGGCTTGACGAGCAGTACTTC. Translating gives CASSYSNRGLDEQYF.

The chain recombines TRBV19 with TRBJ2-6; the D gene is possibly TRBD1 (6 bases). This CDR3 comprises 15 residues. Germline loops: CDR1 LNHDA, CDR2 SQIVND (reference sequence). Trimming removed 4 bases from V and 2 bases from J, with 9 bases in between. In DNA form, the CDR3 reads TGTGCCAGTAGTAGCGCAGGGGCTGGGGCCAACGTCCTGACTTTC. It specifies CASSSAGAGANVLTF.

This clone was detected only a few times. The chain links TRBV5-1 to TRBJ2-1; 8 nucleotides line up with TRBD1. J gave up 1 base and V 6 bases, and 6 bases lay outside the gene matches. Germline assignment: CDR1 SGHRS and CDR2 YFSETQ. The length of the CDR3 is 15 residues. The CDR3 bases are TGCGCCAGCATCAACCGGGACAGGTCCTACAATGAGCAGTTCTTC. This codes for CASINRDRSYNEQFF.

The rearrangement links TRBV7-9 to TRBJ1-3; D is unresolved. V lost 5 bases and J lost 0, with 11 bases in between. CDR1 SEHNR and CDR2 FQNEAQ come from the germline V gene (reference sequence). This CDR3 has 15 residues. The CDR3 coding sequence is TGTGCCAGCAGCCCTTATGGCTTCTCTGGAAACACCATATATTTT. This translates into CASSPYGFSGNTIYF.

V and J are TRBV27 and TRBJ2-7, with 13 bases fitting TRBD2. The germline V gene encodes CDR1 MNHEY and CDR2 SMNVEV (reference sequence). The CDR3 totals 18 residues. V shed 0 bases, J shed 0 bases, and the junction held 5 bases outside the gene matches. In nucleotides, the CDR3 is TGTGCCAGCAGTTTATCCTGGACTAGCGGGAGTGTCTCCTACGAGCAGTACTTC. Translation: CASSLSWTSGSVSYEQYF.

Points on this clone: Other DNA sequences in this specimen translate into the identical CDR3. The chain joins TRBV18 to TRBJ1-1; possible D gene TRBD1, 5 bases. This CDR3 is built from 14 residues. The V end was cut by 3 bases, the J end by 1 base, with 9 bases between. The V gene's germline CDR1 is KGHSH and CDR2 LQKENI. In DNA form, the CDR3 reads TGTGCCAGCTCACCTGGCCAGGGGAACACTGAAGCTTTCTTT. Translation gives CASSPGQGNTEAFF.

The rearrangement links TRBV5-6 to TRBJ2-3; D gene unclear. V lost 0 bases and J 7 bases, leaving 9 bases between the germline ends. Germline V gene lookup returns CDR1 SGHDT and CDR2 YYEEEE. The CDR3 runs to 13 residues. CDR3 in amino acids: CASSLVVENTQYF. The CDR3 DNA follows: TGTGCCAGCAGCTTGGTTGTCGAGAATACGCAGTATTTT.

The V call is TRBV5-1, the J call TRBJ2-3; D ambiguous. This CDR3 comprises 15 residues. Trimming removed 0 bases from V and 0 bases from J, with 8 bases in between. Looked up from germline, CDR1 is SGHRS and CDR2 is YFSETQ. For the CDR3, the DNA is TGCGCCAGCAGCTTGGACAACGGGAGCACAGATACGCAGTATTTT. This sequence encodes CASSLDNGSTDTQYF.

V gene TRBV6-5 combines with J gene TRBJ2-7, with D maybe TRBD1 (5 bases). The V end lost 2 bases, the J end lost 4 bases, and 15 bases lay between the germline ends. The CDR3 totals 15 residues. Germline V gives CDR1 MNHEY, CDR2 SVGAGI. CDR3 protein: CASSYRGAPAYEQYF. CDR3 DNA: TGTGCCAGCAGTTACCGTGGGGCCCCAGCGTACGAGCAGTACTTC.

The chain carries TRBV6-2 or TRBV6-3 and TRBJ1-2; 11 nucleotides match TRBD1. Unmatched junction bases numbered 6, after V lost 7 bases and J lost 2 bases. The V gene's germline CDR1 is MNHEY and CDR2 SVGEGT. This CDR3 spans 15 amino acids. CDR3 region: CASNPDRGRNYGYTF. The CDR3 region has the DNA TGTGCCAGCAACCCGGACAGGGGGCGCAACTATGGCTACACCTTC.

This clone was seen a handful of times. The CDR3 DNA follows: TGTGCCTGGAGTCCACGCGGGACAGGCGTTCTAAACTATGGCTACACCTTC. Encoded protein: CAWSPRGTGVLNYGYTF. The chain has TRBV30 and TRBJ1-2; 8 nucleotides match TRBD1. Germline CDR1 reads GTSNPN; CDR2 reads SVGIG (reference sequence). V was pared by 2 bases and J by 2 bases, with 13 bases of the junction left unmatched. This CDR3 is 17 amino acids long.